Below are 22 T cell receptor beta chains sequenced from a single sample in a study of blood T cells in healthy people across ages. With a J-beta primer mix and a sample-barcoded 5' primer, a second PCR ran about 6 to 11 cycles. TCRdb passed the 5' RACE reads through MiXCR, listing each CDR3 protein once. The table lists hundreds of thousands of distinct CDR3 sequences, about 53% of them singletons. The specimen was blood. The receptors here all came from a man older than 75 in good health.

The V call is TRBV18, the J call TRBJ2-3; TRBD2 aligns across 7 bases. This CDR3 is built from 14 residues. Germline assignment: CDR1 KGHSH and CDR2 LQKENI. The V segment lost 1 base and the J segment 4 bases; nucleotides outside the gene matches: 2. The CDR3 sequence is CASSPLLAADTQYF. The CDR3 nucleotides read TGTGCCAGCTCACCACTTCTAGCGGCAGATACGCAGTATTTT.

This clonotype was recorded a few times. The rearrangement joins TRBV7-2 to TRBJ2-1; 7 bases line up with TRBD2. Germline CDR1 SGHTA, CDR2 FQGNSA. The CDR3 has 14 residues. The V segment lost 8 bases and the J segment 3 bases; nucleotides outside the gene matches: 7. The CDR3 nucleotides are TGTGCCAGCTCGCGACTAGCCGTCTACAATGAGCAGTTCTTC. Its translation: CASSRLAVYNEQFF.

The chain uses TRBV6-5 and TRBJ2-7; 7 bases fit TRBD2. This CDR3 comprises 13 residues. Germline lookup yields CDR1 MNHEY and CDR2 SVGAGI. V lost 5 bases, J lost 7 bases, and 8 bases stayed unmatched. CDR3 bases: TGTGCCAGCAGTGACGCGGGAGAGGGGGAGCAGTACTTC. Translated, it gives CASSDAGEGEQYF.

The chain links TRBV20-1 to TRBJ2-5; 11 bases map to TRBD2. Germline-derived CDR1 and CDR2 are DFQATT and SNEGSKA (reference sequence). The CDR3 is 15 residues long. V trimming: 6 bases; J trimming: 5 bases; junction bases outside the gene matches: 11. This chain's CDR3 is CSALRASGRRETQYF. CDR3 in DNA: TGCAGTGCCCTCCGGGCTAGCGGGAGGAGGGAGACCCAGTACTTC.

The chain links TRBV24-1 to TRBJ2-1, with D unclear. Germline-derived CDR1 and CDR2 are KGHDR and SFDVKD. CDR3 length: 13 residues. V was pared by 3 bases and J by 12 bases, with 14 bases between. CDR3 in amino acids: CATSDPQLWVQFF. The CDR3 nucleotides are TGTGCCACCAGTGATCCTCAACTGTGGGTGCAGTTCTTC.

This clonotype appeared a few times. The chain links TRBV2 to TRBJ2-5; TRBD1 matches at 10 bases. CDR1 SNHLY and CDR2 FYNNEI come from the germline V gene. This CDR3 contains 17 residues. V trimming: 7 bases; J trimming: 2 bases; junction bases outside the gene matches: 13. DNA of the CDR3: TGTGCCAGCACCCGGGACAGGGGTTCCCCGGTACAAGAGACCCAGTACTTC. Its translation: CASTRDRGSPVQETQYF.

The chain links TRBV20-1 to TRBJ2-7, with D possibly TRBD1 on 6 matching bases. Trimming took off 0 bases at V and 4 bases at J, with 13 bases between the two ends. Germline CDR1 reads DFQATT; CDR2 reads SNEGSKA (reference sequence). The CDR3 is 14 residues long. The CDR3 DNA reads TGCAGTGCTAGAGATTGGCAGGGGCCATACGAGCAGTACTTC. Translated: CSARDWQGPYEQYF.

The chain links TRBV12-3 or TRBV12-4 to TRBJ2-7, with TRBD1 matching 9 bases. The CDR3 runs to 14 residues. Trimming removed 2 bases from V and 4 bases from J; junction bases left unmatched: 3. The CDR3 region has the DNA TGTGCCAGCAGTTTAACAGGGGGCAAGTACGAGCAGTACTTC. Translation: CASSLTGGKYEQYF.

The chain has TRBV2 and TRBJ1-1, with 7 bases lining up with TRBD1. V lost 6 bases and J lost 6; bases outside the gene matches: 7. This CDR3 region has 13 residues. Germline loops: CDR1 SNHLY, CDR2 FYNNEI. As DNA, the CDR3 is TGTGCCAGCAGCGTGACAGGGCTTCCTGAAGCTTTCTTT. It encodes CASSVTGLPEAFF. Full variable domain (rest looked up from reference TRBV2 and TRBJ1-1): EPEVTQTPSHQVTQMGQEVILRCVPISNHLYFYWYRQILGQKVEFLVSFYNNEISEKSEIFDDQFSVERPDGSNFTLKIRSTKLEDSAMYFCASSVTGLPEAFFGQGTRLTVV.

The chain joins TRBV6-1 to TRBJ1-2, with 11 bases that match TRBD1. After removal of 7 bases from V and 9 bases from J, the junction contained 7 bases not matched to a gene. The CDR3 sequence is 13 residues long. The germline V gene has CDR1 MNHNS and CDR2 SASEGT. CDR3 DNA sequence: TGTGCCAGCATCGATAGGACAGGGGGCCGCTACACCTTC. It codes for CASIDRTGGRYTF.

This chain joins TRBV20-1 and TRBJ2-2; 8 bases fit TRBD2. CDR3 size: 15 residues. V lost 6 bases and J lost 2; bases outside the gene matches: 8. CDR1 and CDR2 (germline): DFQATT, SNEGSKA (reference sequence). The CDR3 DNA reads as TGCAGTGCCCGGGAAGGACTAGCTAACACCGGGGAGCTGTTTTTT. This translates into CSAREGLANTGELFF.

The chain recombines TRBV11-2 with TRBJ2-5; D gene unclear. The DNA end lines up better with TRBJ2-7; the J call may be wrong. CDR3 size: 14 residues. Germline values: CDR1 SGHAT, CDR2 FQNNGV. The CDR3 loop reads CASSPTTQPYEQYF. The CDR3 region has the DNA TGTGCCAGCAGCCCCACAACTCAGCCCTACGAGCAGTACTTC.

The V and J genes are TRBV20-1 and TRBJ2-3, with TRBD2 matching over 13 bases. CDR1 is DFQATT, CDR2 SNEGSKA, per germline (reference sequence). There are 15 residues in the CDR3. V dropped 3 bases and J dropped 6; count of bases not matched to a gene: 6. The CDR3 DNA reads as TGCAGTGCTAGGAAGACTAGCGGGAGGACGGATACGCAGTATTTT. Translation gives CSARKTSGRTDTQYF.

CDR3 nucleotide sequence: TGTGCCAGCAGTATGAACTACGAGCAGTACTTC. Translating gives CASSMNYEQYF. The chain is built from TRBV12-3 or TRBV12-4 and TRBJ2-5; D call uncertain. Near its end, the DNA agrees better with TRBJ2-7, so the J call may be wrong. The CDR3 extends over 11 amino acids.

This clonotype has just a few counts. The J gene is TRBJ2-5, the V gene TRBV6-6, with D unclear. Germline V gene lookup returns CDR1 MNHNY and CDR2 SVGAGI (reference sequence). There are 13 residues in the CDR3. V gave up 4 bases and J gave up 0 bases, with 6 bases separating them. CDR3 DNA sequence: TGTGCCAGCAGTTCCCAGAACCAAGAGACCCAGTACTTC. Protein: CASSSQNQETQYF.

With respect to this clonotype: One end of the junction is discordant with germline, which a read error may explain. J is TRBJ1-1 and V is TRBV20-1; D might be TRBD1 (6 bases). CDR3 length: 11 amino acids. The germline gives CDR1 DFQATT, CDR2 SNEGSKA (reference sequence). CDR3 amino acids: CGTGANTEAFF. CDR3 nucleotide sequence: TGTGGCACGGGGGCTAACACTGAAGCTTTCTTT.

This clonotype has a single count. In nucleotides, the CDR3 is TGTGCCAGCAGCCTTGAGGGGTTCTACACCTACGAGCAGTACTTC. It codes for CASSLEGFYTYEQYF. This chain connects TRBV11-1 to TRBJ2-7, with D possibly being TRBD1 or TRBD2 (5 bases each). V was clipped by 5 bases and J by 2 bases, with 16 bases between them. The CDR3 covers 15 residues. Germline loops: CDR1 SGHAT, CDR2 FQDESV (reference sequence).

This chain uses TRBV9 with TRBJ2-4; D uncertain. This CDR3 contains 14 residues. The germline CDR1 and CDR2 sequences are SGDLS and YYNGEE. V was trimmed by 4 bases and J by 7 bases, leaving 15 bases between them. CDR3 nucleotides: TGTGCCAGCAGCTTATCCCCCTCGTTGAACATTCAGTACTTC. Translation: CASSLSPSLNIQYF.

V usage is TRBV3-1 and J usage is TRBJ2-3; 9 nucleotides agree with TRBD2. From germline, CDR1 is LGHDT and CDR2 YNNKEL (reference sequence). CDR3 size: 17 residues. Trimming cost V 0 bases and J 14 bases; bases outside gene matches: 18. As DNA, the CDR3 is TGTGCCAGCAGCCAAGAGCGGGTTAGCGGGAGCGGAAGATACGCGTATTTT. Residues: CASSQERVSGSGRYAYF.

V gene TRBV3-1 combines with J gene TRBJ2-2; D is possibly TRBD2 (5 bases). This CDR3 contains 14 residues. The V gene's germline CDR1 is LGHDT and CDR2 YNNKEL (reference sequence). Trimming removed 5 bases at V and 4 bases at J, with 11 bases between. CDR3 nucleotides: TGTGCCAGCAGCGCGCGGGCCGTCACCGGGGAGCTGTTTTTT. The encoded protein is CASSARAVTGELFF.

This clonotype was seen many times. The chain uses TRBV5-5 and TRBJ2-7; D not resolved. V lost 4 bases to trimming and J lost 3 bases, with 8 bases between them. This CDR3 has 12 amino acids. The germline V gene has CDR1 SGHKS and CDR2 YYEKEE (reference sequence). The CDR3 here is CASSPGYYEQYF. The CDR3 nucleotides are TGTGCCAGCAGCCCAGGCTACTACGAGCAGTACTTC.

This chain uses TRBV5-5 with TRBJ2-5, with D perhaps matching TRBD2 (5 bases). The tail of the sequence fits TRBJ2-7 better, so the J call may be wrong. This CDR3 comprises 12 residues. Germline values: CDR1 SGHKS, CDR2 YYEKEE (reference sequence). CDR3: CASSPGSDEQYF. The CDR3 bases are TGTGCCAGCAGTCCTGGGAGTGACGAGCAGTACTTC.